This TCR beta chain is drawn from a study of T-cell memory formation after mild COVID-19. Study-level information: In these data, TCR clusters were largely donor specific.

Trimming took off 6 bases at V and 9 bases at J, with 15 bases between the two ends. Germline V gives CDR1 MNHEY, CDR2 SMNVEV (reference sequence). This CDR3 spans 13 amino acids. TCRdb ran MiXCR on the 5' RACE reads and lists one entry per CDR3 protein. The sample yields a few hundred thousand distinct CDR3 sequences, 27% seen once. This clonotype is a singleton in its sample. The gene calls are TRBV27 and TRBJ2-1; D perhaps matches TRBD2 (5 bases). Sequencing used PBMCs or a T cell subset sorted from them (not recorded which). The source of this sequence is an adult woman who had mild COVID-19 (a few samples of this study predate the infection). Cell type and time point are not known. The CDR3 DNA reads as TGTGCCAGCAGCAGCCTGGGAGATAGTGAGCAGTTCTTC. Encoded protein: CASSSLGDSEQFF.